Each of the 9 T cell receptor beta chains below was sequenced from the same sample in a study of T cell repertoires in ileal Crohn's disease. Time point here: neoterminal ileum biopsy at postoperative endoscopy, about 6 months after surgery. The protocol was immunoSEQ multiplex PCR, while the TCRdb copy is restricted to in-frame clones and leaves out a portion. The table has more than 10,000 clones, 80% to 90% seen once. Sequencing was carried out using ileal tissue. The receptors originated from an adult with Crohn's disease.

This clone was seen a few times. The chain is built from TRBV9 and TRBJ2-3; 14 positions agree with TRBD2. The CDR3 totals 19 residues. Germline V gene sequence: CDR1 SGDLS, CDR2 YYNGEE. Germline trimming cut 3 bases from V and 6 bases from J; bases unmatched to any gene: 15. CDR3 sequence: CASSAATGTSGSLSDTQYF. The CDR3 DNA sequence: TGTGCCAGCAGCGCCGCCACCGGGACTAGCGGGAGTCTGTCGGATACGCAGTATTTT.

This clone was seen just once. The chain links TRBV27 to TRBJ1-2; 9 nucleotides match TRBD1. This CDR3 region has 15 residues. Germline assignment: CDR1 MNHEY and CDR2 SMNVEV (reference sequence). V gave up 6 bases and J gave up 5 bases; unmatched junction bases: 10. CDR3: CASSPPGQGIYGYTF. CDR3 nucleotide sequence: TGTGCCAGCAGCCCTCCGGGACAGGGAATTTATGGCTACACCTTC.

The CDR3 sequence is CASSIMDNSYEQYF. CDR3 sequence (DNA): TGTGCCAGTAGTATAATGGACAACTCCTACGAGCAGTACTTC. The chain carries TRBV19 and TRBJ2-7, with a tentative D call TRBD1 (5 bases). This CDR3 is built from 14 residues. Trimming left V 2 bases short and J 0 bases short, with 8 bases between. Germline V CDR1 and CDR2: LNHDA, SQIVND (reference sequence).

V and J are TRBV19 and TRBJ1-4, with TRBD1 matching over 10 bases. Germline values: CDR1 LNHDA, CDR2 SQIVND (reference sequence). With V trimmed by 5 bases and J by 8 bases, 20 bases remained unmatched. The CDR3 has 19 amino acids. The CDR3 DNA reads TGTGCCAGTAGTTTACTTCCGGGACAGGGGCCATCTCCGACCGAAAAACTGTTTTTT. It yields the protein CASSLLPGQGPSPTEKLFF. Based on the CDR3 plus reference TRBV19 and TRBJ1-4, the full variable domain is DGGITQSPKYLFRKEGQNVTLSCEQNLNHDAMYWYRQDPGQGLRLIYYSQIVNDFQKGDIAEGYSVSREKKESFPLTVTSAQKNPTAFYLCASSLLPGQGPSPTEKLFFGSGTQLSVL.

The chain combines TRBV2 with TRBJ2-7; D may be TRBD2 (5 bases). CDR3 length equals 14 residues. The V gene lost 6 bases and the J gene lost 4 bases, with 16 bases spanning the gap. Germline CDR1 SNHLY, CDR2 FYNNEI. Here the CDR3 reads CASRLGSPGYEQYF. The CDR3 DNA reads TGTGCCAGCAGGCTCGGCAGCCCGGGGTACGAGCAGTACTTC.

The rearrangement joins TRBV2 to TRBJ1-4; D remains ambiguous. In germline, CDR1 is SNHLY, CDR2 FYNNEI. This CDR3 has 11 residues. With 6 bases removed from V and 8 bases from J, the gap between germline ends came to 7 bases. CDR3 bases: TGTGCCAGCAGACATTGGGAAAAACTGTTTTTT. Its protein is CASRHWEKLFF.

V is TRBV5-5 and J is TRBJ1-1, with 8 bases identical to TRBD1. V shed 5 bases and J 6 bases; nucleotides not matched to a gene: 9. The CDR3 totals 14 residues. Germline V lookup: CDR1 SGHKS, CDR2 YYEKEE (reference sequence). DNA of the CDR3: TGTGCCAGCAGAAGAGGACAGGGAAAGGCTGAAGCTTTCTTT. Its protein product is CASRRGQGKAEAFF. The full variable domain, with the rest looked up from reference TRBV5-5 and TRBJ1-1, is DAGVTQSPTHLIKTRGQQVTLRCSPISGHKSVSWYQQVLGQGPQFIFQYYEKEERGRGNFPDRFSARQFPNYSSELNVNALLLGDSALYLCASRRGQGKAEAFFGQGTRLTVV.

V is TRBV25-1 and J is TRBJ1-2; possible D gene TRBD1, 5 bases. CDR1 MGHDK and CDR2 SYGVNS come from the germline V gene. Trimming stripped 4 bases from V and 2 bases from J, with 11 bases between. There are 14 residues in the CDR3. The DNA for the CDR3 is TGTGCCAGCAGTGGCTTTGGGGGGAACTATGGCTACACCTTC. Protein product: CASSGFGGNYGYTF.

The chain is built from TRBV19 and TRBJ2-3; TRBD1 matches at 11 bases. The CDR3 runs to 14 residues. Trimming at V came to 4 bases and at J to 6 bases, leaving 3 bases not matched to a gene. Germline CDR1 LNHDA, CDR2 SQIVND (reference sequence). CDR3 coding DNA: TGTGCCAGTAGTAGGACAGGGGGCGCGGATACGCAGTATTTT. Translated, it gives CASSRTGGADTQYF.